These T cell receptor beta chains were read from a single sample in a study of T cells in Graves' hyperthyroidism and ophthalmopathy. In TCRdb, the multiplex PCR reads were re-called with MiXCR into one record per CDR3 protein. The sample includes approximately 480,000 distinct CDR3 sequences, about a fifth seen only once; the top ten take more than 25%. Source material: blood. The receptors were gathered from a man aged 18 to 29 with Graves' hyperthyroidism. The CDR3 runs from the conserved cysteine through the conserved F or W. The D gene is left open where the match is weak. Clone size, where shown, is once, few, many, or a class for clones that have expanded.

V: TRBV18; size: .; J: TRBJ2-7; D: .; CDR3: CASSPDRPVPPYEQYF; DNA: TGTGCCAGCTCACCGGACAGACCAGTACCCCCCTACGAGCAGTACTTC
V: TRBV27; size: .; J: TRBJ2-2; D: .; CDR3: CASSQEGDTGELFF; DNA: TGTGCCAGCAGTCAGGAAGGGGACACCGGGGAGCTGTTTTTT
V: TRBV5-1; size: .; J: TRBJ2-2; D: .; CDR3: CASSFRARSPTGELLF; DNA: TGCGCCAGCAGCTTCCGGGCGAGGTCGCCCACCGGGGAGCTGCTTTTT
V: TRBV5-1; size: many; J: TRBJ2-7; D: TRBD1; CDR3: CASRDTDRPAEQYF; DNA: TGCGCCAGCAGAGACACGGACAGGCCGGCCGAGCAGTACTTC
V: TRBV11-2; size: many; J: TRBJ2-7; D: .; CDR3: CASSSGHEQYF; DNA: TGTGCCAGCAGCTCGGGTCACGAGCAGTACTTC
V: TRBV19; size: many; J: TRBJ1-1; D: .; CDR3: CASSIKGVITEAFF; DNA: TGTGCCAGTAGTATCAAGGGGGTGATCACTGAAGCTTTCTTT
V: TRBV10-3; size: many; J: TRBJ2-4; D: .; CDR3: CAISEVLRGPTRAKNIQYF; DNA: TGTGCCATCAGTGAGGTTTTGCGGGGGCCTACCCGAGCCAAAAACATTCAGTACTTC
V: TRBV6-1; size: .; J: TRBJ2-6; D: .; CDR3: CASSPLVSGANVLTF; DNA: TGTGCCAGCAGTCCCCTTGTATCTGGGGCCAACGTCCTGACTTTC
V: TRBV20-1; size: .; J: TRBJ2-3; D: TRBD2; CDR3: CSSSGGADTDTQYF; DNA: TGCAGCAGTAGCGGGGGGGCGGACACAGATACGCAGTATTTT
V: TRBV19; size: .; J: TRBJ1-5; D: TRBD1; CDR3: CASAGGPNQPQHF; DNA: TGTGCCAGTGCAGGGGGTCCCAATCAGCCCCAGCATTTT
V: TRBV3-1; size: few; J: TRBJ1-1; D: .; CDR3: CASSQEGETSNTEAFF; DNA: TGTGCCAGCAGCCAAGAAGGAGAAACATCGAACACTGAAGCTTTCTTT
V: TRBV27; size: many; J: TRBJ1-2; D: .; CDR3: CASKRYRAGGYTF; DNA: TGTGCCAGCAAGAGGTACAGGGCCGGCGGCTACACCTTC
V: TRBV12-3/TRBV12-4; size: many; J: TRBJ1-5; D: .; CDR3: CASSLHGPGTGQPQHF; DNA: TGTGCCAGCAGTTTACACGGTCCGGGAACAGGTCAGCCCCAGCATTTT
V: TRBV6-5; size: many; J: TRBJ1-1; D: .; CDR3: CASSSSDRAGTEAFF; DNA: .
V: TRBV6-5; size: many; J: TRBJ2-5; D: .; CDR3: CASSYPQGPIQETQYF; DNA: TGTGCCAGCAGTTACCCACAGGGCCCTATACAAGAGACCCAGTACTTC
V: TRBV5-1; size: many; J: TRBJ1-1; D: TRBD1; CDR3: CASSLVGGGNTEAFF; DNA: TGCGCCAGCAGCTTGGTAGGGGGCGGGAACACTGAAGCTTTCTTT
V: TRBV6-4; size: .; J: TRBJ2-2; D: .; CDR3: CASSDSTTPAGELFF; DNA: TGTGCCAGCAGTGACTCGACAACCCCAGCCGGGGAGCTGTTTTTT
V: TRBV9; size: many; J: TRBJ2-7; D: .; CDR3: CASSARGGGAYEQYF; DNA: TGTGCCAGCAGCGCGCGGGGTGGCGGGGCCTACGAGCAGTACTTC
V: TRBV5-1; size: many; J: TRBJ2-7; D: .; CDR3: CASSPDSAYEQYF; DNA: TGCGCCAGCAGCCCGGACAGTGCCTACGAGCAGTACTTC
V: TRBV30; size: many; J: TRBJ1-2; D: .; CDR3: CAWSRGPGYGYTF; DNA: TGTGCCTGGAGTCGAGGCCCCGGATATGGCTACACCTTC
V: TRBV19; size: many; J: TRBJ2-4; D: TRBD1; CDR3: CASSIGTGAKNIQYF; DNA: TGTGCCAGTAGTATTGGGACAGGAGCCAAAAACATTCAGTACTTC
V: TRBV13; size: .; J: TRBJ1-3; D: .; CDR3: CASSLWAASGNTIYF; DNA: TGTGCCAGCAGCTTATGGGCAGCCTCTGGAAACACCATATATTTT
V: TRBV6-1; size: few; J: TRBJ2-5; D: .; CDR3: CASSVEGGTQYF; DNA: TGTGCCAGCAGTGTGGAAGGGGGAACCCAGTACTTC
V: TRBV12-3/TRBV12-4; size: many; J: TRBJ1-1; D: TRBD1; CDR3: CASSLRTGQRNTEAFF; DNA: TGTGCCAGCAGCCTGAGGACAGGGCAACGGAACACTGAAGCTTTCTTT
V: TRBV7-9; size: many; J: TRBJ2-7; D: TRBD2; CDR3: CASSPAGGAYEQYF; DNA: TGTGCCAGCAGCCCCGCCGGGGGGGCTTACGAGCAGTACTTC
V: TRBV29-1; size: .; J: TRBJ1-1; D: .; CDR3: CSVTPDSGGAFF; DNA: TGCAGCGTTACACCTGACAGCGGTGGGGCTTTCTTT